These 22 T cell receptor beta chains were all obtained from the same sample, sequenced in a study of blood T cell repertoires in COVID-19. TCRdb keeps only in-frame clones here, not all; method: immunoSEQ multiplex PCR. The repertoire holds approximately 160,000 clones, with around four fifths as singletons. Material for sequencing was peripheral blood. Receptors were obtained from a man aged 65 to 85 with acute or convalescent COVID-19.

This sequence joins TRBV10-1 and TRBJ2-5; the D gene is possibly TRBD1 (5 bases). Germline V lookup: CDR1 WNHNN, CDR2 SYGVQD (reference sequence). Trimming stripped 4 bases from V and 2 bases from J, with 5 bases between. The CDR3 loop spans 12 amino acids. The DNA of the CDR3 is TGCGCCAGCAGTGGACAGCAAGAGACCCAGTACTTC. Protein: CASSGQQETQYF.

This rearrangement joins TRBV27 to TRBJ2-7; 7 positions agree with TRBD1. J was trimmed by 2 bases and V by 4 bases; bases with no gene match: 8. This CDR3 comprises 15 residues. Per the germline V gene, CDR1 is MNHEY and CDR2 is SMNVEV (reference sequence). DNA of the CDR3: TGTGCCAGCAGTTACGGACAGGTCGAACCCTACGAGCAGTACTTC. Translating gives CASSYGQVEPYEQYF.

CDR3 loop: CARDKNQPQHF. CDR3 coding DNA: TGTGCCAGGGACAAAAATCAGCCCCAGCATTTT. The V call is TRBV6-9, the J call TRBJ1-5; weak D call: TRBD1 (5 bases). This CDR3 comprises 11 residues. The germline V gene has CDR1 MNHGY and CDR2 SVAAGI. V was cut by 9 bases and J by 4 bases, with 7 bases left in between.

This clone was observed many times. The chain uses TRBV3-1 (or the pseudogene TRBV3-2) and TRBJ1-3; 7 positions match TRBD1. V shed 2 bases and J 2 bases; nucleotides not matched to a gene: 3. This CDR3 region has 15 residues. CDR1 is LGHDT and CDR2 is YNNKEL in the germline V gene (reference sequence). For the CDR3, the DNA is TGTGCCAGCAGCCAAAACCAGGGGGCTGGAAACACCATATATTTT. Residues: CASSQNQGAGNTIYF.

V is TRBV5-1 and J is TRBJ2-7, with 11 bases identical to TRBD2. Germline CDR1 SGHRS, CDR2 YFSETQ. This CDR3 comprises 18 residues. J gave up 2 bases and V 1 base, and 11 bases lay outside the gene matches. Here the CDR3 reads CASSLQSPGLAAPYEQYF. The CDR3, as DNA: TGCGCCAGCAGCTTGCAGTCCCCGGGACTAGCGGCCCCCTACGAGCAGTACTTC.

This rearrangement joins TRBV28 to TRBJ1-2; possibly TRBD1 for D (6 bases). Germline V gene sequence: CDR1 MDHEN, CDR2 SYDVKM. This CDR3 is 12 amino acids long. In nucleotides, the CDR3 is TGTGTCACGAGGGAGGGGGTAGGTGGCTACACCTTC. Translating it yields CVTREGVGGYTF.

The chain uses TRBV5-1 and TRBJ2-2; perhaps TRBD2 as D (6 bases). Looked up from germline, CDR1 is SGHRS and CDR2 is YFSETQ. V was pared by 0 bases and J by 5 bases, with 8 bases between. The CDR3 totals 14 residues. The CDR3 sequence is CASSLGGGTGELFF. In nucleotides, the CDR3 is TGCGCCAGCAGCTTGGGCGGAGGGACCGGGGAGCTGTTTTTT.

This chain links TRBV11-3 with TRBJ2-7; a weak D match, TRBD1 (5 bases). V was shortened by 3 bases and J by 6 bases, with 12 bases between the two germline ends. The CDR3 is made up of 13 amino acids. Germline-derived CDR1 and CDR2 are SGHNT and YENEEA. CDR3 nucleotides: TGTGCCAGCAGCTTGGCAGGGAAAGTCGAGCAGTACTTC. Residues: CASSLAGKVEQYF. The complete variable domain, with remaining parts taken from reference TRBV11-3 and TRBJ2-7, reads EAGVVQSPRYKIIEKKQPVAFWCNPISGHNTLYWYLQNLGQGPELLIRYENEEAVDDSQLPKDRFSAERLKGVDSTLKIQPAELGDSAVYLCASSLAGKVEQYFGPGTRLTVT.

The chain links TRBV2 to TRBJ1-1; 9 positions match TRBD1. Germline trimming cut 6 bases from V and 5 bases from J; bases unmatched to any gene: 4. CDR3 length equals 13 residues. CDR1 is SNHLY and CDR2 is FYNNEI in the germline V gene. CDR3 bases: TGTGCCAGCAGGGGACAGGGTATAACTGAAGCTTTCTTT. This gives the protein CASRGQGITEAFF.

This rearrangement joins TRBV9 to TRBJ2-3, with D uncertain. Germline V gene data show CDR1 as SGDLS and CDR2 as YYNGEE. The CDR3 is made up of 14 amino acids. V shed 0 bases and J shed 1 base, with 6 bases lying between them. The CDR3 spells CASSVGVGTDTQYF. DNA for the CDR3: TGTGCCAGCAGCGTAGGTGTCGGCACAGATACGCAGTATTTT. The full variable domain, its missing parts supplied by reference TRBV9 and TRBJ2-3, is DSGVTQTPKHLITATGQRVTLRCSPRSGDLSVYWYQQSLDQGLQFLIQYYNGEERAKGNILERFSAQQFPDLHSELNLSSLELGDSALYFCASSVGVGTDTQYFGPGTRLTVL.

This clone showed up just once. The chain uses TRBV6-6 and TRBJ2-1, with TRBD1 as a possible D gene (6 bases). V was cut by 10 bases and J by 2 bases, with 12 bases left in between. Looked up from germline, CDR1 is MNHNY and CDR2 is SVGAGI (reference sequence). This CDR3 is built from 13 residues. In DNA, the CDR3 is TGTGCCACAACAGGGTCCGCCTACAATGAGCAGTTCTTC. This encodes CATTGSAYNEQFF.

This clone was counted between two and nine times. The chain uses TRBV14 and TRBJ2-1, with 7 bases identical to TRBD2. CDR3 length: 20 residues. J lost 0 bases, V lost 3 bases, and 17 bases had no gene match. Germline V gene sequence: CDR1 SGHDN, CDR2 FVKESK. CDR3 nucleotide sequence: TGTGCCAGCAGCCAGGGAAGCGGGGCCGGGTGGGGAAGCTCCTACAATGAGCAGTTCTTC. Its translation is CASSQGSGAGWGSSYNEQFF.

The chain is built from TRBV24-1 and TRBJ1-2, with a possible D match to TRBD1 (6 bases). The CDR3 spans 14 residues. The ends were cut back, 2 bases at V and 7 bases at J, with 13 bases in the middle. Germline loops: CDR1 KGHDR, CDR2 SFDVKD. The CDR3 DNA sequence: TGTGCCACCAGTGATTCACAGGGCGAGGGTGGCTACACCTTC. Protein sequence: CATSDSQGEGGYTF.

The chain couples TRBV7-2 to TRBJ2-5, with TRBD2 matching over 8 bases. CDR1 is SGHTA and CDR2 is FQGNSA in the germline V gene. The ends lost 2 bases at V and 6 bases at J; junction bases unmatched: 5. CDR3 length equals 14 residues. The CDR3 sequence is CASSLTREGKTQYF. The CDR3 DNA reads TGTGCCAGCAGCTTAACCCGGGAGGGAAAGACCCAGTACTTC.

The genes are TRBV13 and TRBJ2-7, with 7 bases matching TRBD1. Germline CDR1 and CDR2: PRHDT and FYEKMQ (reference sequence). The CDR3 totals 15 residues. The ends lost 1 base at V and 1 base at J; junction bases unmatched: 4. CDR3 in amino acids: CASSLDPGQSYEQYF. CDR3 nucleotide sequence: TGTGCCAGCAGCTTAGACCCGGGACAGTCCTACGAGCAGTACTTC.

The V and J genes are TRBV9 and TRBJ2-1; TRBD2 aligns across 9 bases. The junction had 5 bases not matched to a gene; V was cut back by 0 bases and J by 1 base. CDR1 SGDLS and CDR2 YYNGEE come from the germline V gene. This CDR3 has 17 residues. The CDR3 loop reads CASSVEGGRASYNEQFF. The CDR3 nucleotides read TGTGCCAGCAGCGTAGAAGGCGGGAGGGCTTCCTACAATGAGCAGTTCTTC.

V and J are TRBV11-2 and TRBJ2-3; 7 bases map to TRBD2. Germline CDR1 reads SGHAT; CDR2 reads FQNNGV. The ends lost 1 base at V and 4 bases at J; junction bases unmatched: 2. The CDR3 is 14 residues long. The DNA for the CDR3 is TGTGCCAGCAGCTTAGGACTAGCCGCAGATACGCAGTATTTT. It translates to CASSLGLAADTQYF.

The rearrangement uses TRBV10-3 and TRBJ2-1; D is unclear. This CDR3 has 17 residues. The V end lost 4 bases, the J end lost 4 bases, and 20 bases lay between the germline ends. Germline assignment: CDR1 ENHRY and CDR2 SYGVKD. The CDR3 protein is CAISGGRRHELYNEQFF. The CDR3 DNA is TGTGCCATCAGTGGCGGTCGTAGGCACGAACTATACAATGAGCAGTTCTTC.

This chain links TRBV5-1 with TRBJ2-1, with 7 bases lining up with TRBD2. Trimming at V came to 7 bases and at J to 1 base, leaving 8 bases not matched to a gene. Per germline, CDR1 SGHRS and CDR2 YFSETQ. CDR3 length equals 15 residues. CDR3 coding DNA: TGCGCCAGCCTTGGGGGAGCGGGATCCTACAATGAGCAGTTCTTC. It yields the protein CASLGGAGSYNEQFF. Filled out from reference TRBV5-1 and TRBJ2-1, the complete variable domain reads KAGVTQTPRYLIKTRGQQVTLSCSPISGHRSVSWYQQTPGQGLQFLFEYFSETQRNKGNFPGRFSGRQFSNSRSEMNVSTLELGDSALYLCASLGGAGSYNEQFFGPGTRLTVL.

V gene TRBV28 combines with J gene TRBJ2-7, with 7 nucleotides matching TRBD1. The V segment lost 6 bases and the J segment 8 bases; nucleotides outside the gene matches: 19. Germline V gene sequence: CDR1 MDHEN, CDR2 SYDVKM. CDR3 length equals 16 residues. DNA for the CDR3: TGTGCCAGCAGGGACTCCGGGACAGAGGCCGCCTTGAAGCAGTACTTC. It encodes CASRDSGTEAALKQYF.

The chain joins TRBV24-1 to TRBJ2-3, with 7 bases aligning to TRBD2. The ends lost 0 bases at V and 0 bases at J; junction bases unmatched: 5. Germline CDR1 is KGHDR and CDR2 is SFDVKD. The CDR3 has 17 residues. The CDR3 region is CATSDLTLAASTDTQYF. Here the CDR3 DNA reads TGTGCCACCAGTGATTTGACCCTAGCGGCTAGCACAGATACGCAGTATTTT.

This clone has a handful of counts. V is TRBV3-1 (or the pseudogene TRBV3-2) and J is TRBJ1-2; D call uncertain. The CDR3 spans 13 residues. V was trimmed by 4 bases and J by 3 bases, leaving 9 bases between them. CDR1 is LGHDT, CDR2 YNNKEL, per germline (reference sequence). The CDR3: CASSPEADYGYTF. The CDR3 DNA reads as TGTGCCAGCAGCCCTGAGGCAGACTATGGCTACACCTTC.